These 2 T cell receptor beta chains came from one sample sequenced in a study of CD8+ T cells in alopecia areata. Punch biopsies of lesional scalp, plus peripheral blood, were taken from alopecia areata patients. Following extraction, RNA underwent reverse transcription to cDNA, which served as the sequencing template. This table comes from immunoSEQ multiplex PCR, and its TCRdb copy is limited to in-frame clones, with some not included. In the table there are roughly 19,000 clones, about 70% of which are singletons. This sample comprised skin, obtained at week 0. The receptors were sampled from a human donor with alopecia areata.

This rearrangement joins TRBV6-6 to TRBJ1-4; perhaps TRBD1 as D (5 bases). The CDR3 runs 14 residues. V dropped 2 bases and J dropped 8 bases, with 12 bases sitting between them. Germline assignment: CDR1 MNHNY and CDR2 SVGAGI (reference sequence). CDR3 sequence: CASSYRGSEEKLFF. The CDR3 bases are TGTGCCAGCAGTTACAGGGGTTCGGAGGAAAAACTGTTTTTT.

This clone has only one observation. J is TRBJ2-7 and V is TRBV7-9; D may be TRBD1 (6 bases). The germline V and J ends were trimmed by 7 bases and 3 bases, with 16 bases remaining between them. The CDR3 length is 14 residues. The germline V gene encodes CDR1 SEHNR and CDR2 FQNEAQ (reference sequence). This CDR3 is CASTRPGQDYEQYF. The CDR3 DNA reads as TGTGCCAGCACCAGACCGGGACAAGACTACGAGCAGTACTTC.